This T cell receptor beta chain was observed in a study of OX40 agonist ivuxolimab in advanced cancers. Study-level background: Three patients got partial responses; one had hepatocellular carcinoma and two had cutaneous melanoma.

The repertoire was sequenced with immunoSEQ multiplex PCR; TCRdb's copy has only in-frame clones and lacks some. The table shows tens of thousands of clones, with around 87% occurring only once. For this clone: Antigen specificity is unknown.

Baseline was the first blood sampling point, followed by cycle 4 day 1 and cycle 7 day 1. The V end lost 6 bases, the J end lost 4 bases, and 15 bases lay between the germline ends. In germline, CDR1 is MRHNA, CDR2 SNTAGT. This CDR3 contains 14 residues. Study-wide results and limits: There was clonal expansion of CD4+ and CD8+ blood T cells by week 6 at 0.1 to 3.0 mg/kg. Some nonresponders also had low normalized T-cell clonal expansion.

Source: CD4+ or CD8+ T cells sorted from blood, taken in a trial of the OX40 agonist ivuxolimab. This TCR was recovered from an adult with an advanced solid tumor such as melanoma, head and neck, liver or kidney cancer. The chain carries TRBV6-4 and TRBJ1-1; D uncertain. CDR3 DNA sequence: TGTGCCAGCAGCCGACTAGGGCAGAGCACTGAAGCTTTCTTT. The encoded protein is CASSRLGQSTEAFF.